The 22 T cell receptor beta chains presented below share a single source sample, sequenced in a study of T-cell reconstitution after alpha-beta-depleted transplantation in children. A library of TCRbeta sequences, prepared with unique molecular identifiers, was generated. TCRdb reprocessed the PCR reads via MiXCR and lists one record per CDR3 protein. The table shows 250,000 to 350,000 distinct CDR3 sequences, with 9.9% occurring only once. Sequenced here: PBMCs from the stem cell graft donor, sampled from the stem cell graft. The receptors derive from a human donor who donated a stem cell graft to a child with SCID.

In its sample, this clonotype was seen many times. The rearrangement uses TRBV5-1 and TRBJ2-3; D gene ambiguous. The CDR3 spans 15 residues. V was clipped by 1 base and J by 0 bases, with 9 bases between them. CDR1 is SGHRS, CDR2 YFSETQ, per germline. The CDR3 spells CASSLQPTSTDTQYF. CDR3 nucleotide sequence: TGCGCCAGCAGCTTGCAACCCACGAGCACAGATACGCAGTATTTT.

The rearrangement links TRBV5-1 to TRBJ2-2; tentative D call: TRBD2 (6 bases). The length of the CDR3 is 18 residues. The germline CDR1 and CDR2 sequences are SGHRS and YFSETQ. V lost 4 bases, J lost 1 base, and 20 bases lay in between. CDR3 protein: CASSHTTSGRGNTGELFF. As DNA, the CDR3 is TGCGCCAGCAGCCACACGACAAGCGGGCGAGGGAACACCGGGGAGCTGTTTTTT.

This clonotype has a handful of counts. The CDR3 nucleotides are TGTGCCAGCAGCTTAAGCGGGGGACAGGCGAACACCGGGGAGCTGTTTTTT. It is translated as CASSLSGGQANTGELFF. The chain is built from TRBV7-6 and TRBJ2-2, with D perhaps given as TRBD1 or TRBD2 (8 bases each). Germline V gene lookup returns CDR1 SGHVS and CDR2 FNYEAQ. The length of the CDR3 is 17 residues. V gave up 2 bases and J gave up 0 bases, with 13 bases separating them.

At least ten counts were recorded for this clonotype. V and J are TRBV29-1 and TRBJ2-7; tentatively, D is TRBD1 or TRBD2 (5 bases each). The CDR3 loop spans 16 amino acids. The germline V gene has CDR1 SQVTM and CDR2 ANQGSEA. V was cut by 3 bases and J by 1 base, with 19 bases left in between. The CDR3 bases are TGCAGCGTTGAGGGTATCCGGGACGGAGAGTCCTACGAGCAGTACTTC. It codes for CSVEGIRDGESYEQYF.

The V and J genes are TRBV20-1 and TRBJ1-1; 10 bases agree with TRBD1. The CDR3 extends over 14 amino acids. CDR1 is DFQATT and CDR2 is SNEGSKA in the germline V gene (reference sequence). Trimming removed 6 bases from V and 2 bases from J; junction bases left unmatched: 6. CDR3 amino acids: CSAGGDRGNTEAFF. The DNA of the CDR3 is TGCAGTGCCGGCGGGGACAGGGGCAACACTGAAGCTTTCTTT.

This clonotype appeared a few times. V is TRBV29-1 and J is TRBJ2-1; maybe TRBD1 (7 bases). From germline, CDR1 is SQVTM and CDR2 ANQGSEA. V gave up 6 bases and J gave up 5 bases, with 17 bases separating them. This CDR3 contains 14 residues. The CDR3 is CSVEGQLLNNEQFF. As DNA, the CDR3 is TGCAGCGTGGAGGGACAGCTTCTAAACAATGAGCAGTTCTTC.

The chain recombines TRBV12-3 or TRBV12-4 with TRBJ2-7, with no clear D. The V and J ends lost 2 bases and 2 bases respectively, with 7 bases between them. The CDR3 extends over 13 amino acids. CDR3 sequence (DNA): TGTGCCAGCAGTTTAAATCCCCCCTACGAGCAGTACTTC. Translation: CASSLNPPYEQYF.

The J gene is TRBJ2-7, the V gene TRBV20-1, with 7 positions matching TRBD2. This CDR3 is built from 15 residues. With 3 bases clipped from V and 3 bases from J, the junction kept 11 bases outside the gene matches. From germline, CDR1 is DFQATT and CDR2 SNEGSKA (reference sequence). In DNA, the CDR3 is TGCAGTGCTAGGATTCGCGGGACTAACAACTACGAGCAGTACTTC. Protein: CSARIRGTNNYEQYF.

There are a few counts of this clonotype. The chain uses TRBV20-1 and TRBJ1-5; D is undetermined. CDR3 length: 14 amino acids. Germline V lookup: CDR1 DFQATT, CDR2 SNEGSKA (reference sequence). V dropped 7 bases and J dropped 7 bases, with 20 bases sitting between them. CDR3 sequence reads: CSVPSGPGGQPQHF. The CDR3 bases are TGCAGTGTCCCCTCCGGACCGGGCGGACAGCCCCAGCATTTT.

V gene TRBV5-1 combines with J gene TRBJ1-5, with a tentative D call TRBD1 (6 bases). The germline V gene has CDR1 SGHRS and CDR2 YFSETQ. V lost 3 bases and J 1 base, leaving 11 bases between the germline ends. The CDR3 is 15 amino acids. The CDR3 loop reads CASSSGTQSNQPQHF. CDR3 DNA sequence: TGCGCCAGCAGCTCCGGGACACAGAGCAATCAGCCCCAGCATTTT.

Of note for this clonotype: With a much larger clone just one base away, this may be a read error. The V and J genes are TRBV3-1 and TRBJ2-2; D unclear. Trimming pared 0 bases from V and 9 bases from J, leaving 8 bases between. The CDR3 extends over 13 amino acids. Germline loops: CDR1 LGHDT, CDR2 YNNKEL (reference sequence). The CDR3 DNA reads as TGTGCCAGCAGCCAAGAAACCAGGTGGGAGCTGTTTTTT. Translation gives CASSQETRWELFF.

This clonotype occurred many times. The rearrangement links TRBV3-1 to TRBJ2-3, with 8 nucleotides matching TRBD1. The CDR3 consists of 16 residues. Germline trimming cut 2 bases from V and 3 bases from J; bases unmatched to any gene: 7. CDR1 and CDR2 (germline): LGHDT, YNNKEL (reference sequence). The chain's CDR3 is CASSQPRQGSTDTQYF. In nucleotides, the CDR3 is TGTGCCAGCAGCCAACCTCGACAGGGGAGTACAGATACGCAGTATTTT.

The genes are TRBV9 and TRBJ2-7, with TRBD1 identical over 7 bases. Unmatched junction bases numbered 11, after V lost 4 bases and J lost 4 bases. Germline assignment: CDR1 SGDLS and CDR2 YYNGEE. CDR3 length: 15 amino acids. The CDR3, as DNA: TGTGCCAGCAGCTCCCAGACAGGGTGTGGTTACGAGCAGTACTTC. Encoded protein: CASSSQTGCGYEQYF.

There are many counts of this clonotype. This chain connects TRBV2 to TRBJ1-2; D gene unclear. The CDR3 contains 14 residues. V lost 2 bases and J lost 6, with 13 bases in between. Germline-derived CDR1 and CDR2 are SNHLY and FYNNEI. CDR3 loop: CASSERLGIHGYTF. In DNA form, the CDR3 reads TGTGCCAGCAGTGAAAGGTTAGGGATTCATGGCTACACCTTC.

This clonotype showed up just a few times. This chain joins TRBV6-6 and TRBJ2-7, with D tentatively TRBD2 (5 bases). Trimming stripped 8 bases from V and 4 bases from J, with 12 bases between. This CDR3 is 12 amino acids long. Germline V gene lookup returns CDR1 MNHNY and CDR2 SVGAGI (reference sequence). CDR3 residues: CASGWERYEQYF. As DNA, the CDR3 is TGTGCCAGCGGCTGGGAGCGGTACGAGCAGTACTTC.

V gene TRBV20-1 combines with J gene TRBJ1-2; tentative D call: TRBD1 (6 bases). Trimming took 5 bases from V and 3 from J, leaving 10 bases between them. CDR1 and CDR2 from the germline V gene are DFQATT and SNEGSKA (reference sequence). This CDR3 is 12 amino acids long. The CDR3: CSAAAGDYGYTF. The CDR3 bases are TGCAGTGCTGCCGCAGGGGACTATGGCTACACCTTC.

This clonotype was recorded many times. V is TRBV6-2 or TRBV6-3 and J is TRBJ2-3; no clear D. CDR1 and CDR2 from the germline V gene are MNHEY and SVGEGT. CDR3 length: 14 amino acids. The V gene lost 6 bases and the J gene lost 2 bases, with 12 bases spanning the gap. The CDR3, as DNA: TGTGCCAGCAGCCCGATAGAGTTCACAGATACGCAGTATTTT. Amino acids: CASSPIEFTDTQYF.

There are a few counts of this clonotype. The gene calls are TRBV12-3 or TRBV12-4 and TRBJ1-4; 7 nucleotides line up with TRBD1. The CDR3 contains 15 residues. V shed 2 bases, J shed 5 bases, and the junction held 5 bases outside the gene matches. The CDR3 DNA sequence: TGTGCCAGCAGTTTAAAGGGAGGGGGCAATGAAAAACTGTTTTTT. Translation gives CASSLKGGGNEKLFF.

This clonotype was detected a few times. J is TRBJ1-1 and V is TRBV5-5; D may be TRBD1 (6 bases). The V gene's germline CDR1 is SGHKS and CDR2 YYEKEE (reference sequence). The V gene lost 1 base and the J gene lost 8 bases, with 12 bases spanning the gap. This CDR3 spans 13 amino acids. CDR3 nucleotide sequence: TGTGCCAGCAGCTTGCCAAGGGACAACGAAGCTTTCTTT. This codes for CASSLPRDNEAFF. Together with reference TRBV5-5 and TRBJ1-1, the CDR3 gives the full variable domain: DAGVTQSPTHLIKTRGQQVTLRCSPISGHKSVSWYQQVLGQGPQFIFQYYEKEERGRGNFPDRFSARQFPNYSSELNVNALLLGDSALYLCASSLPRDNEAFFGQGTRLTVV.

The chain couples TRBV7-9 to TRBJ2-3; 10 nucleotides align to TRBD1. This CDR3 contains 16 residues. Germline V CDR1 and CDR2: SEHNR, FQNEAQ (reference sequence). The ends lost 5 bases at V and 5 bases at J; junction bases unmatched: 10. Here the CDR3 reads CASSHLRQGAGDTQYF. The CDR3 coding sequence is TGTGCCAGCAGCCACCTAAGACAGGGGGCCGGAGATACGCAGTATTTT. Using reference TRBV7-9 and TRBJ2-3 for the parts outside the CDR3, the full variable domain is DTGVSQNPRHKITKRGQNVTFRCDPISEHNRLYWYRQTLGQGPEFLTYFQNEAQLEKSRLLSDRFSAERPKGSFSTLEIQRTEQGDSAMYLCASSHLRQGAGDTQYFGPGTRLTVL.

Only a few counts were recorded for this clonotype. The rearrangement uses TRBV20-1 and TRBJ2-7, with D perhaps TRBD1 or TRBD2 (7 bases each). The CDR3 is made up of 14 amino acids. Germline lookup yields CDR1 DFQATT and CDR2 SNEGSKA (reference sequence). With 3 bases removed from V and 2 bases from J, the gap between germline ends came to 14 bases. The CDR3 region has the DNA TGCAGTGCTAGTCAGGCAGGGGGGGCCTACGAGCAGTACTTC. It codes for CSASQAGGAYEQYF.

This clonotype was seen a few times. The V and J genes are TRBV5-1 and TRBJ2-7; the D call may be TRBD1 or TRBD2 (5 bases each). V dropped 0 bases and J dropped 0 bases, with 16 bases sitting between them. The germline V gene has CDR1 SGHRS and CDR2 YFSETQ. The CDR3 contains 17 residues. CDR3: CASSLAVWDQSSYEQYF. The CDR3 DNA follows: TGCGCCAGCAGCTTGGCCGTATGGGACCAGAGCTCCTACGAGCAGTACTTC.